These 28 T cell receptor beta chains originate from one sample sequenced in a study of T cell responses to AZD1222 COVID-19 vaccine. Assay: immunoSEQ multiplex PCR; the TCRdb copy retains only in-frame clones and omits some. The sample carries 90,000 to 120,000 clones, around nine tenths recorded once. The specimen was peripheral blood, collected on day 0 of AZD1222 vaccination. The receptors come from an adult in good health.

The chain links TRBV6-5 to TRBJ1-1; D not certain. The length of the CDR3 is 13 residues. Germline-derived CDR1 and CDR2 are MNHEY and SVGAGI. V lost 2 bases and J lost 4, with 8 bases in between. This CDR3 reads CASSYRELTEAFF. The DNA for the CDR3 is TGTGCCAGCAGTTACCGGGAACTCACTGAAGCTTTCTTT.

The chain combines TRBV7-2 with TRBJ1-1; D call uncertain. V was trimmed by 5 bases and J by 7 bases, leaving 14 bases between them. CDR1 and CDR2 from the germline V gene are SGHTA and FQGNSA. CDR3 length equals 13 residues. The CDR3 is CASSLSFNLEAFF. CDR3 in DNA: TGTGCCAGCAGCCTTTCCTTTAATCTTGAAGCTTTCTTT.

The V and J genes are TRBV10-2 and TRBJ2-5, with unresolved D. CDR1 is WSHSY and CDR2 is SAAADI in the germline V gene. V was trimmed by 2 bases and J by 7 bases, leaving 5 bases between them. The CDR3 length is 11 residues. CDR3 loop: CASSEGGTQYF. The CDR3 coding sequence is TGCGCCAGCAGTGAGGGTGGGACCCAGTACTTC.

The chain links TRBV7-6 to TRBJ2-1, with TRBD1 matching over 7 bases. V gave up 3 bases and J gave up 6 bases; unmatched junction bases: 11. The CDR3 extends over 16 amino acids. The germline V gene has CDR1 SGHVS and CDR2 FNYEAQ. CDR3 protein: CASSLTTGSSANEQFF. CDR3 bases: TGTGCCAGCAGCTTGACGACAGGGAGTTCGGCCAATGAGCAGTTCTTC.

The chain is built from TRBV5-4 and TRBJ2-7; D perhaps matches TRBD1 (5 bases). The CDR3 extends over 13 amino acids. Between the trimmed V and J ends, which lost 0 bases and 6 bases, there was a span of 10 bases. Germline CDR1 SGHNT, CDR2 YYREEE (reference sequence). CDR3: CASSLGARVEQYF. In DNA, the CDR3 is TGTGCCAGCAGCTTGGGCGCCAGGGTCGAGCAGTACTTC.

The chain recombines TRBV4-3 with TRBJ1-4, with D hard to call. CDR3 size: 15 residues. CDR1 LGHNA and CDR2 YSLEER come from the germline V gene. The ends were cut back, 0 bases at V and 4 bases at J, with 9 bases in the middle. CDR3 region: CASSQEPSLNEKLFF. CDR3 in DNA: TGCGCCAGCAGCCAAGAACCCAGCCTTAATGAAAAACTGTTTTTT.

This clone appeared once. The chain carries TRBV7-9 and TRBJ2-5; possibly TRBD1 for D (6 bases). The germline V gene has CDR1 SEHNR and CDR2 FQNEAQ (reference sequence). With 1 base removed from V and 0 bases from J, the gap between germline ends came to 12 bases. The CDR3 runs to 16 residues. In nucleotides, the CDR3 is TGTGCCAGCAGCTTAGGGCAGGGGCGAAACCAAGAGACCCAGTACTTC. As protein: CASSLGQGRNQETQYF. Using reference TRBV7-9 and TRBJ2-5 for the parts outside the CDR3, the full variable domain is DTGVSQNPRHKITKRGQNVTFRCDPISEHNRLYWYRQTLGQGPEFLTYFQNEAQLEKSRLLSDRFSAERPKGSFSTLEIQRTEQGDSAMYLCASSLGQGRNQETQYFGPGTRLLVL.

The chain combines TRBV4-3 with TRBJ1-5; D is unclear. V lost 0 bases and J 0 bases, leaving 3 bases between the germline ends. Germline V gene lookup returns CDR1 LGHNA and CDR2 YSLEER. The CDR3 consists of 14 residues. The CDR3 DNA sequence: TGCGCCAGCAGCCAAGAATATAGCAATCAGCCCCAGCATTTT. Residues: CASSQEYSNQPQHF.

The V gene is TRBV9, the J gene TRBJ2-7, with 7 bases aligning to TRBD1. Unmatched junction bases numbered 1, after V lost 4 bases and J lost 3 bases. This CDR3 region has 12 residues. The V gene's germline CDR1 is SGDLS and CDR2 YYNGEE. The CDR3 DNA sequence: TGTGCCAGCAGCCGGGACAGCTACGAGCAGTACTTC. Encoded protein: CASSRDSYEQYF.

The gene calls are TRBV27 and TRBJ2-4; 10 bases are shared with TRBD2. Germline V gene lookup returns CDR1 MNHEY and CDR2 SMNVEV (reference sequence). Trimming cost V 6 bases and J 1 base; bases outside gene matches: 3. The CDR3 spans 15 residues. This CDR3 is CASRYSGGAKNIQYF. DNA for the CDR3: TGTGCCAGCAGATATAGCGGGGGGGCCAAAAACATTCAGTACTTC.

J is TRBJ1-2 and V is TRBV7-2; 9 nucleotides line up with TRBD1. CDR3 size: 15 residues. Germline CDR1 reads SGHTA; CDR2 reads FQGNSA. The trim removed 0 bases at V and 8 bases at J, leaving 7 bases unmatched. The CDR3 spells CASSLASPGQGGYTF. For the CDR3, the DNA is TGTGCCAGCAGCTTAGCATCTCCGGGACAGGGAGGCTACACCTTC.

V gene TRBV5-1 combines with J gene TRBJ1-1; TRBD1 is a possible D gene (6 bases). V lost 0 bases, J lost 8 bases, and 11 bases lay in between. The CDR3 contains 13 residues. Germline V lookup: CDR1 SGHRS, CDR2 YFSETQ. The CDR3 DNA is TGCGCCAGCAGCTTGGTGACAGGCAGGGAAGCTTTCTTT. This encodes CASSLVTGREAFF.

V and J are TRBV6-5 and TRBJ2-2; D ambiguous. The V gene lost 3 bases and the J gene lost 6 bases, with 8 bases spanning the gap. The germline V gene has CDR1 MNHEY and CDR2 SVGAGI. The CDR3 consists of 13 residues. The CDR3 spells CASSYRVAGELFF. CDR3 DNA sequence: TGTGCCAGCAGTTATAGGGTCGCCGGGGAGCTGTTTTTT.

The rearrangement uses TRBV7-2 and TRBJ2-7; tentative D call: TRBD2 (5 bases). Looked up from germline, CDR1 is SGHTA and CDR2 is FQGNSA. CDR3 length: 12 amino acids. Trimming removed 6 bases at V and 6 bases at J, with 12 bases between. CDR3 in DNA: TGTGCCAGCAGTTTGGACTCTTTCGAGCAGTACTTC. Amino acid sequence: CASSLDSFEQYF.

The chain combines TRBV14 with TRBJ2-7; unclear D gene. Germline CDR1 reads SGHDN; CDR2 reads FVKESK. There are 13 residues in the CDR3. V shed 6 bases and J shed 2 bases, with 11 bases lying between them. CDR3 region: CASSSDEAYEQYF. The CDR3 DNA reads TGTGCCAGCAGTTCCGACGAAGCCTACGAGCAGTACTTC. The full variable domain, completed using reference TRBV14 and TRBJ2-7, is EAGVTQFPSHSVIEKGQTVTLRCDPISGHDNLYWYRRVMGKEIKFLLHFVKESKQDESGMPNNRFLAERTGGTYSTLKVQPAELEDSGVYFCASSSDEAYEQYFGPGTRLTVT.

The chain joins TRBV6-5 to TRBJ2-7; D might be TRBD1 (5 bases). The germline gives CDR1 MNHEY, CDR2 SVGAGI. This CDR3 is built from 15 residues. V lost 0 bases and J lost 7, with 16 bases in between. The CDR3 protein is CASSYSKLGVAEQYF. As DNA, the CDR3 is TGTGCCAGCAGTTACTCGAAGTTAGGGGTCGCAGAGCAGTACTTC.

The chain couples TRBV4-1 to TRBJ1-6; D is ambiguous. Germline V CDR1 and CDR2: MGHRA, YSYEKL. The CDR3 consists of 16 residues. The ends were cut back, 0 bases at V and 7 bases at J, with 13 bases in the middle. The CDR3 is CASSQDRLDGNSPLHF. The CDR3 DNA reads TGCGCCAGCAGCCAAGATCGGTTGGACGGCAATTCACCCCTCCACTTT.

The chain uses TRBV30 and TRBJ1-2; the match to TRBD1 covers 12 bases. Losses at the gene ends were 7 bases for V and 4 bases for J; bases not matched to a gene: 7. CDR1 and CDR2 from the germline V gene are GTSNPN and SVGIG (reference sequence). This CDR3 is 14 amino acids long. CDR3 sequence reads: CASARDRGPYGYTF. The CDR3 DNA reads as TGTGCCTCCGCCCGGGACAGGGGGCCCTATGGCTACACCTTC.

CDR3 loop: CASSVSPQGRFGGQYF. DNA for the CDR3: TGTGCCAGCAGCGTATCACCACAAGGAAGGTTTGGTGGGCAGTACTTC. The chain uses TRBV9 and TRBJ2-7; D ambiguous. Germline CDR1 and CDR2: SGDLS and YYNGEE. This CDR3 has 16 amino acids. Trimming cost V 1 base and J 9 bases, with 23 bases left between them.

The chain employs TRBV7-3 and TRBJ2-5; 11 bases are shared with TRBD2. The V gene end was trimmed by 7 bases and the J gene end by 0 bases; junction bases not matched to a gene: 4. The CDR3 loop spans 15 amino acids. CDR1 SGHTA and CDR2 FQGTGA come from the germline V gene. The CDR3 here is CASTPSGGNQETQYF. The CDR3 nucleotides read TGTGCCAGCACCCCTAGCGGGGGGAACCAAGAGACCCAGTACTTC.

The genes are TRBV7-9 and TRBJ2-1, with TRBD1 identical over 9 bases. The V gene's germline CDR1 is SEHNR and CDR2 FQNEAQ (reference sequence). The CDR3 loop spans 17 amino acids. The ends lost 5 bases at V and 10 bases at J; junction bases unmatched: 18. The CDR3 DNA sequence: TGTGCCAGCAGCCGGACACAGGGGGCGGGGGCGATAGGCGAGCAGTTCTTC. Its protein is CASSRTQGAGAIGEQFF.

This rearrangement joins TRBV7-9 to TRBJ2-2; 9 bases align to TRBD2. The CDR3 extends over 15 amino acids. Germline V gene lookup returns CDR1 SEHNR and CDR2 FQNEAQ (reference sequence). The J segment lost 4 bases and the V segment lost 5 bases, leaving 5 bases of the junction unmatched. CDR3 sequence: CASSAGLAITGELFF. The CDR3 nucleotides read TGTGCCAGCAGCGCCGGACTAGCGATCACCGGGGAGCTGTTTTTT.

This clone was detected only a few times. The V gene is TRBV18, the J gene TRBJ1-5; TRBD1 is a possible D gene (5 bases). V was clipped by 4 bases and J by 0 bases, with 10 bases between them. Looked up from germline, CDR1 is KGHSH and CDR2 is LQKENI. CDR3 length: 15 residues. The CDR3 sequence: CASSLGVYSNQPQHF. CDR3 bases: TGTGCCAGCTCACTAGGGGTTTATAGCAATCAGCCCCAGCATTTT.

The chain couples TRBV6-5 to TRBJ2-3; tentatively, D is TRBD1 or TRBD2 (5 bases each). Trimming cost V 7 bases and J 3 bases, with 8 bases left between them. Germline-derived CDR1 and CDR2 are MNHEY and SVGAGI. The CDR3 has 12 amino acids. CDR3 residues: CASKGSTDTQYF. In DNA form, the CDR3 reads TGTGCCAGCAAGGGGAGTACAGATACGCAGTATTTT.

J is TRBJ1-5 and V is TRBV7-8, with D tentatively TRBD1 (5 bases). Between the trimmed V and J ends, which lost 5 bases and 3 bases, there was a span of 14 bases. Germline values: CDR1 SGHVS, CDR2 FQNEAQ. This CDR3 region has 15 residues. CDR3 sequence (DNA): TGTGCCAGCAGCCCTGTTGACAGCCACAATCAGCCCCAGCATTTT. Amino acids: CASSPVDSHNQPQHF. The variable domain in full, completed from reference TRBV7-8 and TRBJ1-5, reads GAGVSQSPRYKVAKRGQDVALRCDPISGHVSLFWYQQALGQGPEFLTYFQNEAQLDKSGLPSDRFFAERPEGSVSTLKIQRTQQEDSAVYLCASSPVDSHNQPQHFGDGTRLSIL.

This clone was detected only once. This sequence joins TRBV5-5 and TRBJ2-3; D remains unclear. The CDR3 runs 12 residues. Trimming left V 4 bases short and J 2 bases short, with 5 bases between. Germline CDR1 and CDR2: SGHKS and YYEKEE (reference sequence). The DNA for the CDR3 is TGTGCCAGCAGCCCTTACACAGATACGCAGTATTTT. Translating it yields CASSPYTDTQYF.

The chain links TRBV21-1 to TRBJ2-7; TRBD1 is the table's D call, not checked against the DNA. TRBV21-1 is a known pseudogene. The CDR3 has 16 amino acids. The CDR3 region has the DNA TGTGCCAGCACCTCCAGTCCGGGACAGGTGGTCTACGAGCAGTACTTC. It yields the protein CASTSSPGQVVYEQYF.

The DNA of the CDR3 is TGTGCCAGTGCCTCCCCAGGGGGCGGATACTATGGCTACACCTTC. Its protein product is CASASPGGGYYGYTF. The V and J genes are TRBV19 and TRBJ1-2; 8 nucleotides line up with TRBD1. This CDR3 has 15 amino acids. V dropped 8 bases and J dropped 3; count of bases not matched to a gene: 11. Germline CDR1 is LNHDA and CDR2 is SQIVND (reference sequence).